The clone carrying this T cell receptor (beta chain) appeared a few times. Repertoires were generated with immunoSEQ multiplex PCR, while TCRdb's copy carries only in-frame clones and drops some. This sample carries more than 65,000 clones, approximately 86% of them seen once, and the ten largest clones take around 3%. The V end was cut by 4 bases, the J end by 1 base, with 11 bases between. Germline V lookup: CDR1 SGHRS, CDR2 YFSETQ. CDR3 size: 14 residues. These data originate in a study of T cell changes during pregnancy in multiple sclerosis. The sequences come from peripheral blood, collected before pregnancy. The sequence derives from a female donor with multiple sclerosis, enrolled in a pregnancy study. The chain recombines TRBV5-1 with TRBJ2-5; unclear D gene. CDR3 amino acids: CASSPDNSQETQYF. CDR3 nucleotide sequence: TGCGCCAGCAGCCCCGACAACTCCCAAGAGACCCAGTACTTC.